This T cell receptor beta chain is from a study of T cell repertoires in cytomegalovirus infection. Study background: Matching HLA type, along with CMV infection, was indicated by public TCR beta signatures. General study points: Dominating the ex vivo response were TCR beta clonotypes that were CMV-specific and HLA-C-restricted. Based on cumulative public TCR beta family frequency, carriers of CMV plus the relevant HLA were identified.

The V end was cut by 10 bases, the J end by 5 bases, with 17 bases between. The length of the CDR3 is 13 residues. The germline V gene encodes CDR1 SNHLY and CDR2 FYNNEI. Using its own MiXCR run on the reads, TCRdb lists one record per CDR3 protein. Here the sample spans around 180,000 distinct CDR3 sequences, roughly 19% being singletons. About this clonotype itself: What it binds is not known.

Sequenced: PBMCs. The rearrangement links TRBV2 to TRBJ1-2; perhaps TRBD1 as D (5 bases). This TCR was sampled from a human donor in good health (CMV status not recorded). Some clones in this sample may be carry-over from other donors' samples. The DNA of the CDR3 is TGTGCCACGGGGGGACTACGCGGGTATGGCTACACCTTC. Translated, it gives CATGGLRGYGYTF.